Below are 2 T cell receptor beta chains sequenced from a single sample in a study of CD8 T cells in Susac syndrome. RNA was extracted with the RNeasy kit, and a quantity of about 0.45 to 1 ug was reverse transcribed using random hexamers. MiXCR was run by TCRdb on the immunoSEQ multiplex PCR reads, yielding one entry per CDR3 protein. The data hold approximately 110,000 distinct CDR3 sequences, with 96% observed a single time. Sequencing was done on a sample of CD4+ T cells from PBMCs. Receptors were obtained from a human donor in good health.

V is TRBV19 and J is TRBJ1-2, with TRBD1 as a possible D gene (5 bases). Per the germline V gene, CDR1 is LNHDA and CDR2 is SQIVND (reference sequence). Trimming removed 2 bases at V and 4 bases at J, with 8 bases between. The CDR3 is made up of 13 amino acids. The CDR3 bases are TGTGCCAGTAGTATAACTGGGGGCTATGGCTACACCTTC. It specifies CASSITGGYGYTF. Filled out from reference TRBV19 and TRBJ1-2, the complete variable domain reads DGGITQSPKYLFRKEGQNVTLSCEQNLNHDAMYWYRQDPGQGLRLIYYSQIVNDFQKGDIAEGYSVSREKKESFPLTVTSAQKNPTAFYLCASSITGGYGYTFGSGTRLTVV.

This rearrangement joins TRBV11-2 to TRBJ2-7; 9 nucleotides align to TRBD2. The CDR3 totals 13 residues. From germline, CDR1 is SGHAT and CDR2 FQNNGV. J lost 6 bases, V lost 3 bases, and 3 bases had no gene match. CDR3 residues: CASSFGGRGEQYF. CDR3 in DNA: TGTGCCAGCAGCTTCGGCGGGAGGGGCGAGCAGTACTTC.